The source of this T cell receptor beta chain is a study of shared clonotypes between healthy human individuals. Study background: Per-donor plates numbered three CD4 naive, three CD4 memory, two CD8 naive and one CD8 memory. Study results and limitations: Naive CD4 clonotypes overlapped across a few donors at about 5.3%.

CDR1 is KGHSH, CDR2 LQKENI, per germline. The V end lost 6 bases, the J end lost 1 base, and 17 bases lay between the germline ends. The CDR3 loop spans 16 amino acids. Authors' data handling: Filtering differed for immunoSEQ, which gave only junction sequences without quality scores. Using immunoSEQ multiplex PCR, the repertoire was profiled, and TCRdb retains in-frame clones only, with some absent. That table supplies the V and J calls and clone size; D and trimming were determined from the DNA. The repertoire holds under 2.5 million clones, with around 92% as singletons. With regard to this clone: Its matching antigen is unknown.

The source material was naive CD4+ T cells from PBMCs. As to subset: CD45RA+ positively selected. The receptor was derived from a man between 18 and 35 years old in good health. Some clones in this sample may be carry-over from other donors' samples. This chain connects TRBV18 to TRBJ2-3; possible D gene TRBD2, 6 bases. The CDR3 nucleotides read TGTGCCAGCTCGCGGGACTTGGGAAGAGGCACAGATACGCAGTATTTT. Encoded protein: CASSRDLGRGTDTQYF.